The 5 T cell receptor beta chains below were found in one sample sequenced in a study of post-analysis software for immune sequencing data. Incorporated into the TCR beta cDNA libraries were unique molecular identifiers, which served to reduce PCR and sequencing biases. One entry per CDR3 protein results from TCRdb running MiXCR on the PCR reads. In the table there are fewer than 850,000 distinct CDR3 sequences, roughly 29% of which are singletons. Points from the study as a whole: Patients used roughly five TRBV segments, including TRBV5-6, TRBV5-1 and TRBV20-1, more often than controls.

No antigen has been assigned to these receptors. Sequences were obtained from blood. The origin of the receptors is a girl aged 10-17 years with multiple sclerosis.

The chain links TRBV24-1 to TRBJ2-3, with 11 nucleotides matching TRBD2. Trimming removed 9 bases from V and 11 bases from J; junction bases left unmatched: 12. CDR1 KGHDR and CDR2 SFDVKD come from the germline V gene. The length of the CDR3 is 14 residues. CDR3 sequence (DNA): TGTGCCACCGGCGATAGCGGGAGGGCCCCTTGGCAGTATTTT. It yields the protein CATGDSGRAPWQYF.

The CDR3 sequence is CSVRTGPGSTEAFF. The CDR3 DNA is TGCAGCGTCCGGACAGGCCCCGGGAGCACTGAAGCTTTCTTT. The V gene is TRBV29-1, the J gene TRBJ1-1, with TRBD1 matching 7 bases. The junction had 11 bases not matched to a gene; V was cut back by 6 bases and J by 4 bases. The germline V gene has CDR1 SQVTM and CDR2 ANQGSEA. This CDR3 has 14 amino acids.

This chain joins TRBV7-2 and TRBJ2-7; D perhaps matches TRBD2 (7 bases). Trimming left V 2 bases short and J 7 bases short, with 27 bases between. Germline values: CDR1 SGHTA, CDR2 FQGNSA. CDR3 length: 18 amino acids. CDR3 bases: TGTGCCAGCAGCTTACCCTTTGGGGGGGGCGAGCTTAATTATGAGCAGTACTTC. This encodes CASSLPFGGGELNYEQYF.

This clonotype turned up a few times. The rearrangement links TRBV12-3 or TRBV12-4 to TRBJ1-5; 10 nucleotides align to TRBD1. The CDR3 spans 19 residues. Trimming at V came to 5 bases and at J to 2 bases, leaving 15 bases not matched to a gene. CDR3 amino acids: CASSTKTGGLGPGNQPQHF. The CDR3 DNA follows: TGTGCCAGCAGTACGAAGACAGGGGGCCTCGGTCCTGGCAATCAGCCCCAGCATTTT.

J is TRBJ2-1 and V is TRBV2; 11 positions match TRBD2. The V and J ends lost 8 bases and 0 bases, in that order; junction bases with no gene match: 3. The CDR3 consists of 15 residues. CDR1 SNHLY and CDR2 FYNNEI come from the germline V gene. The CDR3 coding sequence is TGTGCCAGCCTAGCGGGGGGTAGCTCCTACAATGAGCAGTTCTTC. Amino acid sequence: CASLAGGSSYNEQFF.